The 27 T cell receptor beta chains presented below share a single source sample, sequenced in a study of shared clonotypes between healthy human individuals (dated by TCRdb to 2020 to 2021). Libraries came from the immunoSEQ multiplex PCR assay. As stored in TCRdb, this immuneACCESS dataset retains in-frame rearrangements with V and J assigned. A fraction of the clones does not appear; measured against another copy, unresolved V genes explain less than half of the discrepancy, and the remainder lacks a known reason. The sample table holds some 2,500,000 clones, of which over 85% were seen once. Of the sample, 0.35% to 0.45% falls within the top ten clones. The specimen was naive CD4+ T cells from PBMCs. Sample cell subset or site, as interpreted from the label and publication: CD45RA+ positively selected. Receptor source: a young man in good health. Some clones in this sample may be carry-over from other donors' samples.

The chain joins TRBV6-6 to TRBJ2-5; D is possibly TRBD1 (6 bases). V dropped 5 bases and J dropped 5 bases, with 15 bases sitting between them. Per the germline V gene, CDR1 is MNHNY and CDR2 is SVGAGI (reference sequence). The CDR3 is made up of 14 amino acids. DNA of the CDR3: TGTGCCAGCAGTCGAAGGGGGACGGGGGAGACCCAGTACTTC. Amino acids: CASSRRGTGETQYF.

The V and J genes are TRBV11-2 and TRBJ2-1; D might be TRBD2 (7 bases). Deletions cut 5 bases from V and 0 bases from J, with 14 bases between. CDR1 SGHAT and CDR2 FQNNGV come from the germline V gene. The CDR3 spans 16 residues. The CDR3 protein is CASSQGLGGSYNEQFF. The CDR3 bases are TGTGCCAGCAGCCAAGGACTAGGGGGCTCCTACAATGAGCAGTTCTTC.

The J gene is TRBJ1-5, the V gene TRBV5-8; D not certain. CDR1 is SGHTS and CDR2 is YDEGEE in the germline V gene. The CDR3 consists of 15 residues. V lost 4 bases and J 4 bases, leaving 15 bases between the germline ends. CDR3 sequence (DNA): TGTGCCAGCAGCCCAGCGGAGAGAAGAAATCAGCCCCAGCATTTT. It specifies CASSPAERRNQPQHF.

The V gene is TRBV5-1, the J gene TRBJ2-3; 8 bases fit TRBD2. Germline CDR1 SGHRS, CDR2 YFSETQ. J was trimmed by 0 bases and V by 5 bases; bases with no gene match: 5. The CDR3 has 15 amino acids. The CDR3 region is CASRLAASSTDTQYF. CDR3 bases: TGCGCCAGCAGACTAGCGGCATCTAGCACAGATACGCAGTATTTT. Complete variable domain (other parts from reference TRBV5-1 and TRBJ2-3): KAGVTQTPRYLIKTRGQQVTLSCSPISGHRSVSWYQQTPGQGLQFLFEYFSETQRNKGNFPGRFSGRQFSNSRSEMNVSTLELGDSALYLCASRLAASSTDTQYFGPGTRLTVL.

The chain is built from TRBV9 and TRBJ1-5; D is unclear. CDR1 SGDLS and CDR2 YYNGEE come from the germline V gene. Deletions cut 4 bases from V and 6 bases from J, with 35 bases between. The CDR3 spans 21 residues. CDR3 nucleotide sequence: TGTGCCAGCAGCCCTCACCCCCCACTCTTGAGTCGACGTTTCGTGGGTCAGCCCCAGCATTTT. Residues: CASSPHPPLLSRRFVGQPQHF.

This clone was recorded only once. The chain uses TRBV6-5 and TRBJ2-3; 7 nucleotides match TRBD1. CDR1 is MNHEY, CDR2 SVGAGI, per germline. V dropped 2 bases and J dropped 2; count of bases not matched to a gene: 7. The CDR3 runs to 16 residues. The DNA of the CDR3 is TGTGCCAGCAGTTACGGAACAGGGGTCCACACAGATACGCAGTATTTT. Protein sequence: CASSYGTGVHTDTQYF.

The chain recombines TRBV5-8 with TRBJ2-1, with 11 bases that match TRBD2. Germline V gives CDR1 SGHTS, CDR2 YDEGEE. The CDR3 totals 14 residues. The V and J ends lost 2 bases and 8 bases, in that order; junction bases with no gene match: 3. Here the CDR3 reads CASSLGLAGDEQFF. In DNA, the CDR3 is TGTGCCAGCAGCTTAGGACTAGCGGGTGATGAGCAGTTCTTC.

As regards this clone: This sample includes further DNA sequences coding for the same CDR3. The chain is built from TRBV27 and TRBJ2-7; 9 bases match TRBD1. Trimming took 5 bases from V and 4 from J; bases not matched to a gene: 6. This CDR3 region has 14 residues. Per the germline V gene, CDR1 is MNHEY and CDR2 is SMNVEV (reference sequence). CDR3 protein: CASSRQGGSYEQYF. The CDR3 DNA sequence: TGTGCCAGCAGTCGACAGGGGGGCTCGTACGAGCAGTACTTC.

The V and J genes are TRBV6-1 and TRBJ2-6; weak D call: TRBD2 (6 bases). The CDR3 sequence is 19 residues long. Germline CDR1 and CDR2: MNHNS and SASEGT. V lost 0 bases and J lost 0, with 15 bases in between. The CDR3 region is CASSEAGRLWSSGANVLTF. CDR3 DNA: TGTGCCAGCAGTGAAGCGGGGAGGTTGTGGAGCTCTGGGGCCAACGTCCTGACTTTC.

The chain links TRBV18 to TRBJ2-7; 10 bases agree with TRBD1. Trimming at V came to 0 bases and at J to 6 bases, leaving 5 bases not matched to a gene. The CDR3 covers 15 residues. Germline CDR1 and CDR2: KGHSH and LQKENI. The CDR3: CASSPPDRGKGEQYF. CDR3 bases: TGTGCCAGCTCACCACCGGACAGGGGGAAGGGCGAGCAGTACTTC.

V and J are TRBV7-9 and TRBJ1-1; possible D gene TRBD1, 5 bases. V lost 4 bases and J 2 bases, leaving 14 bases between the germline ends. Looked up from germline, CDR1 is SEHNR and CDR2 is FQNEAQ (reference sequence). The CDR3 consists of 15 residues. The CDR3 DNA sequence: TGTGCCAGCAGCTGGCAACAGGTTTCAAACACTGAAGCTTTCTTT. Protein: CASSWQQVSNTEAFF.

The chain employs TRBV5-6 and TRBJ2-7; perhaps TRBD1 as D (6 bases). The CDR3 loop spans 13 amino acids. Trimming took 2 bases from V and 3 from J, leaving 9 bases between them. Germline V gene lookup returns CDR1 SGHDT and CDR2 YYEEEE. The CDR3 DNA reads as TGTGCCAGCAGCTTTACAGGGAGCTACGAGCAGTACTTC. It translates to CASSFTGSYEQYF. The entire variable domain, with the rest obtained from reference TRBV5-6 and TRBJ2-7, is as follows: DAGVTQSPTHLIKTRGQQVTLRCSPKSGHDTVSWYQQALGQGPQFIFQYYEEEERQRGNFPDRFSGHQFPNYSSELNVNALLLGDSALYLCASSFTGSYEQYFGPGTRLTVT.

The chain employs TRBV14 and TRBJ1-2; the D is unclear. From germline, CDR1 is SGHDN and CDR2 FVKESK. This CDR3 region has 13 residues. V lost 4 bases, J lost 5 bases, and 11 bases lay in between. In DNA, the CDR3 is TGTGCCAGCAGCCCCCGAAGGGCATATGGCTACACCTTC. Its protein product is CASSPRRAYGYTF.

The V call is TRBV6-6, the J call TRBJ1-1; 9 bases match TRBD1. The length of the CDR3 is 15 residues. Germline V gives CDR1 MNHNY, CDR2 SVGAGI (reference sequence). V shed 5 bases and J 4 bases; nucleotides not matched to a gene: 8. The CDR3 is CASSATGGEVTEAFF. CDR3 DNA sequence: TGTGCCAGCAGTGCGACAGGGGGAGAGGTCACTGAAGCTTTCTTT.

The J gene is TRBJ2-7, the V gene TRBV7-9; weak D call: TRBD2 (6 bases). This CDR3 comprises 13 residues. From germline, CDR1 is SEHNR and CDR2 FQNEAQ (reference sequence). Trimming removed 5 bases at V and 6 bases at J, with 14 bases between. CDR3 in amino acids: CASSPGTEGEQYF. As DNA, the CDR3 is TGTGCCAGCAGCCCCGGGACGGAGGGCGAGCAGTACTTC.

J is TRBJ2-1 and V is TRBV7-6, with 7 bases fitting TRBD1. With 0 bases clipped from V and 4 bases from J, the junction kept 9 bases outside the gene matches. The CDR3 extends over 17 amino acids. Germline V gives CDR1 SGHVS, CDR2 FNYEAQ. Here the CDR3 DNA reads TGTGCCAGCAGCTTAGCGAGGGGGCACTACGAATACAATGAGCAGTTCTTC. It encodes CASSLARGHYEYNEQFF.

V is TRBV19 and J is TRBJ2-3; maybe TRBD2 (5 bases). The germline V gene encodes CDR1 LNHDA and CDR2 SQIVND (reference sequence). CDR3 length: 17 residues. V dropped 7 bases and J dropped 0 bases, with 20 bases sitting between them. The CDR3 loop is CASTPHRRRTSTDTQYF. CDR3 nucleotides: TGTGCCAGTACCCCACATCGTCGGCGGACTAGCACAGATACGCAGTATTTT.

CDR3 protein: CASNPRLSGQGTDTQYF. CDR3 nucleotides: TGTGCCAGCAACCCGCGCTTATCGGGACAGGGCACAGATACGCAGTATTTT. The V call is TRBV7-8, the J call TRBJ2-3; 8 bases line up with TRBD1. J was trimmed by 1 base and V by 7 bases; bases with no gene match: 13. CDR1 is SGHVS, CDR2 FQNEAQ, per germline. There are 17 residues in the CDR3.

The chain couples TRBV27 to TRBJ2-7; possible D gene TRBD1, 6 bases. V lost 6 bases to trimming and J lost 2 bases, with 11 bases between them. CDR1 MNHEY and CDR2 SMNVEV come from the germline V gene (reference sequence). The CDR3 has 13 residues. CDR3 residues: CASRPRQAYEQYF. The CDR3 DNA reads TGTGCCAGCAGACCCCGACAGGCCTACGAGCAGTACTTC.

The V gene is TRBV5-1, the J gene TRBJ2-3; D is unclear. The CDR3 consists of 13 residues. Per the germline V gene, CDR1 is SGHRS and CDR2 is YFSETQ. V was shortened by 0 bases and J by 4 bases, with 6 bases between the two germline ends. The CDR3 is CASSLEAPDTQYF. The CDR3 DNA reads TGCGCCAGCAGCTTGGAGGCCCCAGATACGCAGTATTTT.

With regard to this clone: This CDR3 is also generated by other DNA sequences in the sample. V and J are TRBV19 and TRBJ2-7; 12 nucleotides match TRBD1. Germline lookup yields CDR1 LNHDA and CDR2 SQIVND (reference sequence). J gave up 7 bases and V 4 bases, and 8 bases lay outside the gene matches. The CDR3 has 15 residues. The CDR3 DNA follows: TGTGCCAGTAGTAAACCGGGACAGGGGGCGAAAGAGCAGTACTTC. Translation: CASSKPGQGAKEQYF.

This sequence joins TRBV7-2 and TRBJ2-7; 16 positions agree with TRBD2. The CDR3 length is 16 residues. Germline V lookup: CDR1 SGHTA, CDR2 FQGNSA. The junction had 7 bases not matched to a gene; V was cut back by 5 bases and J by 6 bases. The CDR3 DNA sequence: TGTGCCAGCAGCACGGGACTAGCGGGAGGGCCATTCGAGCAGTACTTC. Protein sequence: CASSTGLAGGPFEQYF.

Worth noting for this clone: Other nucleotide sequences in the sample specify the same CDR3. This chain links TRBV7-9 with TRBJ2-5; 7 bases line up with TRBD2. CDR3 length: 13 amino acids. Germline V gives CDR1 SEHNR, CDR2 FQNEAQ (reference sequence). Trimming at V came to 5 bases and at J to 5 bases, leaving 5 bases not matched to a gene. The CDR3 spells CASSPGGRETQYF. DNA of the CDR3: TGTGCCAGCAGCCCGGGGGGAAGGGAGACCCAGTACTTC.

The CDR3 loop is CASSGPGSQPQHF. The CDR3 DNA sequence: TGTGCCAGCAGTGGGCCGGGGTCCCAGCCCCAGCATTTT. V usage is TRBV2 and J usage is TRBJ1-5; unclear D gene. The V gene lost 4 bases and the J gene lost 7 bases, with 11 bases spanning the gap. Germline CDR1 SNHLY, CDR2 FYNNEI. The CDR3 is 13 residues long.

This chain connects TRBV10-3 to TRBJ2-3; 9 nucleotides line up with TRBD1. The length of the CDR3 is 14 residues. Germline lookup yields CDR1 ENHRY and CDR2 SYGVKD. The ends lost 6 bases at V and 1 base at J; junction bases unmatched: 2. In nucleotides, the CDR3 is TGTGCCATCAGCCGGGACAGGGGCACAGATACGCAGTATTTT. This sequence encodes CAISRDRGTDTQYF.

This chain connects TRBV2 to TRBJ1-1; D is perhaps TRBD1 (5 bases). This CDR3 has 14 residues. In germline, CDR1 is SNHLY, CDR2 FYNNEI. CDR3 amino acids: CAEEGPLRGTEAFF. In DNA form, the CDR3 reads TGTGCTGAGGAGGGCCCTCTTAGGGGAACTGAAGCTTTCTTT.

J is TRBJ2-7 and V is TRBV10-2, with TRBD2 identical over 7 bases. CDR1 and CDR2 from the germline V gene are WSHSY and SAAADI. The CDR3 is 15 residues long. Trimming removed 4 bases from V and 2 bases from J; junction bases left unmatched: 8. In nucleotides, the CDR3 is TGCGCCAGCAGTGTTAGGGCTAGCGGACCCTACGAGCAGTACTTC. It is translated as CASSVRASGPYEQYF.